This T cell receptor (beta chain) is drawn from a study of T cells after yellow fever vaccination (dated by TCRdb to between 2018 and 2020). For the study in its entirety: The SMART-Seq v4 Ultra Low Input RNA kit was used to prepare libraries from fractions with low cell numbers. To follow T-cell clones before and after primary and booster YFV17D yellow fever vaccination, bulk TCR alpha and beta repertoires were sequenced over time. The cohort comprised two healthy male donors, one aged 18 to 29 and one aged 30 to 39 years. Blood was drawn at multiple timepoints before and after primary and secondary immunization, with bulk PBMC replicates and cell subsets isolated. Broader findings and caveats from the paper: Because the study included only a couple of donors, the extent to which the findings can be generalized is limited. Compared with the primary T-cell response, the secondary T-cell response was weaker but faster, peaking on day 5 rather than day 15. Most clones expanded after primary vaccination were re-detected after the booster (approximately 96% of CD4 and around 88% of CD8), suggesting broad memory maintenance. Because abundant contaminating clonotypes from the bulk population could be contained in FACS-sorted repertoires, computational filtering was required. A small share of clonotypes was detected in both CD4 and CD8 compartments, with the overlap likely arising from convergent recombination.

This clonotype occurred many times. The specificity of this receptor is unknown. Base qualities are not recorded, but no much larger clone differs from it by a single base. The treatment or condition label, as the study defines it: live attenuated yellow fever vaccine strain. A standard Ficoll-Paque protocol was used to isolate PBMCs from peripheral blood. Dynabeads CD4 and CD8 positive selection kits were used to isolate the CD4 and CD8 T-cell fractions. RNA was extracted with TriZol from bulk PBMCs, CD4 and CD8 fractions, and dextramer-positive and dextramer-negative fractions. The CDR1 and CDR2 encoded by the germline V gene are SGHAT and FQNNGV. The CDR3 numbers 11 residues from cysteine through phenylalanine. Only the CDR3 portion is preserved as DNA: 33 bases, with reading frame beginning at the first base. V is reduced by 4 bases and J by 6 bases, leaving a spacing of 6 bases between them. The sequencer was an Illumina NovaSeq 6000. TCR cDNA was made using 5'RACE template switching, a step that added a universal primer site and unique molecular identifiers. cDNA synthesis was primed from both the TCR alpha and TCR beta constant segments. Library amplification involved two PCR steps, and the second step added sample barcodes and sequencing adapters. Sequencing of the libraries was done on either Illumina HiSeq 2500 (2x100 bp) or NovaSeq (2x150 bp). The original pipeline was this. Reads were demultiplexed and collapsed into UMI consensus sequences with MIGEC, and V(D)J alignment was performed with MiXCR. Vaccine-responding clonotypes were identified with edgeR using replicate PBMC samples, with FDR below 0.01 and a log2 fold change above 5 up to day 15 being required. Each bulk clonotype was labeled CD4 or CD8 based on which sequenced repertoire, CD4 or CD8, contained the clonotype at higher abundance. Using fastp trimming at Q25 and MiXCR clonotype assembly, TCRdb reanalyzed the public sequencing data and kept in-frame beta chains. Rows matching on CDR3 protein sequence are summarized as one entry with the most common DNA and genes. The V and J calls here are based on TCRdb, not the publication. Here the sample has about 210,000 distinct CDR3 sequences; approximately 3.3% occur a single time. The ten largest account for approximately 3.5% of the sample.

The receptor comes from a man in his late teens or twenties who received the YFV17D yellow fever vaccine. The sequencing used CD4+ T cells sorted from PBMCs, collected 10 days after the yellow fever booster vaccination. The sequence is built from TRBV11-2 and TRBJ1-2; the D gene identity is not certain. The nucleotide sequence reads as follows: TGTGCCAGCAGCTCCTGGGATGGCTACACCTTC. The encoded protein is CASSSWDGYTF.